This T cell receptor beta chain is from a study of T cells after yellow fever vaccination. Study-level findings and limits: Compared with primary, the secondary response was weaker and peaked at day 5, not 15.

The CDR3 length is 15 residues. CDR1 and CDR2 (germline): LNHDA, SQIVND (reference sequence). The V segment lost 6 bases and the J segment 1 base; nucleotides outside the gene matches: 8. TCRdb re-called the 5' RACE reads with MiXCR, one entry per CDR3 protein. The sample holds 300,000 or so distinct CDR3 sequences; 10% to 15% are singletons and the top ten take roughly 0.5%. This clonotype was detected only a few times. Its antigen is unidentified. Sample: CD4+ T cells sorted from PBMCs, taken 45 days after the yellow fever booster vaccination. The chain carries TRBV19 and TRBJ2-7; 8 bases fit TRBD1. The sequence was collected from a young man who received the YFV17D yellow fever vaccine. CDR3 bases: TGTGCCAGTAGCCTGGACAGGGAAGGTTCCTACGAGCAGTACTTC. It translates to CASSLDREGSYEQYF. The entire variable domain, with the rest obtained from reference TRBV19 and TRBJ2-7, is as follows: DGGITQSPKYLFRKEGQNVTLSCEQNLNHDAMYWYRQDPGQGLRLIYYSQIVNDFQKGDIAEGYSVSREKKESFPLTVTSAQKNPTAFYLCASSLDREGSYEQYFGPGTRLTVT.